Sequencing of this T cell receptor (beta chain) was carried out in a study of cytomegalovirus exposure and HLA in healthy donors. This clone was seen just once. Trimming removed 8 bases from V and 2 bases from J, with 13 bases in between. The CDR3 covers 13 residues. The germline V gene encodes CDR1 MNHNY and CDR2 SVGAGI (reference sequence). The PCR made use of 60 Vbeta and 13 Jbeta primers. Assay used: immunoSEQ multiplex PCR; TCRdb lists only in-frame clones, some missing. This table holds some 110,000 clones, around 66% found once. This TCR was recovered from a man aged 18 to 30 in good health and CMV-seronegative. This chain uses TRBV6-6 with TRBJ2-7; maybe TRBD1 (6 bases). The sequenced sample was PBMCs. The CDR3 DNA is TGTGCCAGCGGAACGGACAGTACCTACGAGCAGTACTTC. Protein sequence: CASGTDSTYEQYF.